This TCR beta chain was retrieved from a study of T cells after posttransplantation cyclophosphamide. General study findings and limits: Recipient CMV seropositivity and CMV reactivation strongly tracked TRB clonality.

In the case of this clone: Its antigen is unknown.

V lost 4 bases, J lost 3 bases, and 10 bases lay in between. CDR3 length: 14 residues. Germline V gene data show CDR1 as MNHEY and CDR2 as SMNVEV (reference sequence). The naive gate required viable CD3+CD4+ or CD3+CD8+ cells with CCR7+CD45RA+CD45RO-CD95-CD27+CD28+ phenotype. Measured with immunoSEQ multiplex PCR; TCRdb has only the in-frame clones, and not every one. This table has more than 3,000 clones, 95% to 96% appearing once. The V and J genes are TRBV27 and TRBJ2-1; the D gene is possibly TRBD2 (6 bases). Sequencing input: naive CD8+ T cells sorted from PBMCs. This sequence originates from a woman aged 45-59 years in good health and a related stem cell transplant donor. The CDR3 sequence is CASSSGTLYNEQFF. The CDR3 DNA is TGTGCCAGCAGTTCCGGGACTCTCTACAATGAGCAGTTCTTC.